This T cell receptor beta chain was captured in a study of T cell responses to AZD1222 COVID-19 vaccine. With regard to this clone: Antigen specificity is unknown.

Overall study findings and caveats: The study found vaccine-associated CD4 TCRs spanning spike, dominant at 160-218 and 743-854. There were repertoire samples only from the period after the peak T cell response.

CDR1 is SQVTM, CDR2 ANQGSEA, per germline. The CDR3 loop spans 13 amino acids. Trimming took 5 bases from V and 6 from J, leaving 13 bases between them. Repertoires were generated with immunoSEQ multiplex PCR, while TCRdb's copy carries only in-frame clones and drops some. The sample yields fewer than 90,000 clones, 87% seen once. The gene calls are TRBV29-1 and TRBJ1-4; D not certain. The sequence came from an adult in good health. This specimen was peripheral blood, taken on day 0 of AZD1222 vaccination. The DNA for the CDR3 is TGCAGCGTTATGGGTCTGAGGGATGAAAAACTGTTTTTT. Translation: CSVMGLRDEKLFF.